These 3 T cell receptor beta chains share one sample of origin, sequenced in a study of T cell clones after liver transplantation. Here immunoSEQ multiplex PCR was the method, and the copy in TCRdb shows in-frame clones only, minus some. The sample carries 55,000 to 70,000 clones, 92% recorded once. The input for sequencing was CD4+ T cells from blood, taken about 26 months after liver transplant. The receptors shown here come from a human patient who received a liver transplant. Some T cells here may be from the graft donor.

The chain links TRBV30 to TRBJ2-7; D uncertain. Germline V gives CDR1 GTSNPN, CDR2 SVGIG (reference sequence). This CDR3 contains 12 residues. V lost 0 bases and J 7 bases, leaving 10 bases between the germline ends. The CDR3: CAWSVSPQEQYF. The CDR3 coding sequence is TGTGCCTGGAGTGTATCGCCCCAGGAGCAGTACTTC.

V is TRBV28 and J is TRBJ1-1; possible D gene TRBD1, 6 bases. With 4 bases removed from V and 3 bases from J, the gap between germline ends came to 15 bases. From germline, CDR1 is MDHEN and CDR2 SYDVKM. The CDR3 spans 15 residues. Written as DNA, the CDR3 is TGTGCCAGCAGTTCCCCCCCGAGGGGGGACACTGAAGCTTTCTTT. Translated: CASSSPPRGDTEAFF.

This chain uses TRBV19 with TRBJ2-7; D may match TRBD1 or TRBD2 (5 bases each). Germline V lookup: CDR1 LNHDA, CDR2 SQIVND (reference sequence). The CDR3 covers 20 residues. Deletions cut 6 bases from V and 2 bases from J, with 32 bases between. CDR3 nucleotides: TGTGCCAGTAGCCCCAATGGGGGATTCTATGATGTGGGTGTAGCCTACGAGCAGTACTTC. Its protein product is CASSPNGGFYDVGVAYEQYF.